The 9 T cell receptor beta chains given below trace back to one sample, sequenced in a study of shared clonotypes between healthy human individuals. Data came from immunoSEQ multiplex PCR; TCRdb stores just in-frame clones and leaves some out. The sample holds around 2.5 million clones; approximately 94% are singletons and the top ten take 0.36%. The sequencing input was naive CD4+ T cells from PBMCs. Regarding subset: CD45RA+ positively selected. The receptors derive from a man aged 18 to 29 in good health. Some clones in this sample may be carry-over from other donors' samples.

This clone was seen just once. V is TRBV11-3 and J is TRBJ2-1, with TRBD1 as a possible D gene (6 bases). The V and J ends lost 7 bases and 9 bases respectively, with 13 bases between them. Germline loops: CDR1 SGHNT, CDR2 YENEEA. This CDR3 is built from 12 residues. The CDR3 loop is CASNKGEGEQFF. The CDR3 nucleotides are TGTGCCAGCAACAAGGGGGAAGGTGAGCAGTTCTTC.

The J gene is TRBJ2-3, the V gene TRBV2, with 7 bases identical to TRBD2. The CDR3 spans 16 residues. Per germline, CDR1 SNHLY and CDR2 FYNNEI. J lost 2 bases, V lost 7 bases, and 12 bases had no gene match. This chain's CDR3 is CASTKLGLADTDTQYF. The DNA of the CDR3 is TGTGCCAGCACCAAACTAGGGCTAGCGGACACAGATACGCAGTATTTT.

Regarding this clone: Other DNA sequences in this sample translate to the same CDR3. The chain has TRBV19 and TRBJ1-5; D uncertain. Germline loops: CDR1 LNHDA, CDR2 SQIVND (reference sequence). The CDR3 runs to 12 residues. The V gene lost 3 bases and the J gene lost 4 bases, with 4 bases spanning the gap. The CDR3 protein is CASSMGNQPQHF. Here the CDR3 DNA reads TGTGCCAGTAGTATGGGTAATCAGCCCCAGCATTTT.

The chain couples TRBV7-6 to TRBJ1-5, with D perhaps matching TRBD1 (5 bases). Per the germline V gene, CDR1 is SGHVS and CDR2 is FNYEAQ. Trimming left V 5 bases short and J 10 bases short, with 15 bases between. The CDR3 is made up of 13 amino acids. The CDR3 DNA is TGTGCCAGCAGCCGCGACAGACGGGACCCCCAGCATTTT. Residues: CASSRDRRDPQHF.

The rearrangement links TRBV6-4 to TRBJ2-7; 7 positions match TRBD1. From germline, CDR1 is MRHNA and CDR2 SNTAGT. There are 15 residues in the CDR3. The V and J ends lost 6 bases and 3 bases, in that order; junction bases with no gene match: 11. CDR3 sequence (DNA): TGTGCCAGCAGACTTAGGGACAGTCTGTTCTACGAGCAGTACTTC. Its protein is CASRLRDSLFYEQYF.

This chain links TRBV18 with TRBJ2-3; 7 bases agree with TRBD1. The germline gives CDR1 KGHSH, CDR2 LQKENI. The trim removed 4 bases at V and 3 bases at J, leaving 13 bases unmatched. The CDR3 is 17 residues long. CDR3 DNA: TGTGCCAGCTCACTCCGAGAAGGGGGCGCGAAGACAGATACGCAGTATTTT. Translation gives CASSLREGGAKTDTQYF.

The V call is TRBV19, the J call TRBJ1-4; D is unclear. This CDR3 spans 11 amino acids. The germline CDR1 and CDR2 sequences are LNHDA and SQIVND (reference sequence). V was trimmed by 7 bases and J by 7 bases, leaving 7 bases between them. CDR3 loop: CASTNVEKLFF. The DNA of the CDR3 is TGTGCCAGTACCAACGTTGAAAAACTGTTTTTT.

This sequence joins TRBV6-6 and TRBJ2-7; D may correspond to TRBD1 or TRBD2 (5 bases each). V was clipped by 6 bases and J by 0 bases, with 12 bases between them. This CDR3 is built from 14 residues. CDR1 is MNHNY, CDR2 SVGAGI, per germline (reference sequence). CDR3 nucleotides: TGTGCCAGCAGCCAGGGAGCGACCTCCTACGAGCAGTACTTC. This codes for CASSQGATSYEQYF.

V usage is TRBV18 and J usage is TRBJ2-7; D unclear. The CDR3 is made up of 13 amino acids. V was trimmed by 6 bases and J by 2 bases, leaving 11 bases between them. Germline CDR1 reads KGHSH; CDR2 reads LQKENI. CDR3 in amino acids: CASSRSTAYEQYF. In DNA form, the CDR3 reads TGTGCCAGCTCCCGCTCCACGGCCTACGAGCAGTACTTC. The whole variable domain, filled in from reference TRBV18 and TRBJ2-7, reads NAGVMQNPRHLVRRRGQEARLRCSPMKGHSHVYWYRQLPEEGLKFMVYLQKENIIDESGMPKERFSAEFPKEGPSILRIQQVVRGDSAAYFCASSRSTAYEQYFGPGTRLTVT.